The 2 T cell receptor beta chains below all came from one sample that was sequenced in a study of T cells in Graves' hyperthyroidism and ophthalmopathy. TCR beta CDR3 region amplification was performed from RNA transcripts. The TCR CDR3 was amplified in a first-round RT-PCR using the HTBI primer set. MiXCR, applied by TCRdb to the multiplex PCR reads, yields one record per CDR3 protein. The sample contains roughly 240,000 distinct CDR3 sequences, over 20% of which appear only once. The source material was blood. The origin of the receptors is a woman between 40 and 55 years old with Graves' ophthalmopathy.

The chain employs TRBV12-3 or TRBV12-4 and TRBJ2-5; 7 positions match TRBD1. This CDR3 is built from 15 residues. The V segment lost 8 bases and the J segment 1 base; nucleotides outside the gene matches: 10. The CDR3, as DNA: TGTGCCAGCCTGAAAGGATGGACAGGCCAAGAGACCCAGTACTTC. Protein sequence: CASLKGWTGQETQYF.

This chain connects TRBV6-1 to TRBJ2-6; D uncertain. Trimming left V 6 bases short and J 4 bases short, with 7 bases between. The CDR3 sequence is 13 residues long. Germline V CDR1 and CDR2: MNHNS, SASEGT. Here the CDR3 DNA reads TGTGCCAGCAGGGGTTTAGGGGCCAACGTCCTGACTTTC. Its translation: CASRGLGANVLTF.